The TCR beta chain described here comes from a study of blood T cell repertoires in COVID-19. TCRdb keeps only in-frame clones here, not all; method: immunoSEQ multiplex PCR. The sample holds about 200,000 clones, 75% to 85% seen once. Germline CDR1 and CDR2: GTSNPN and SVGIG (reference sequence). CDR3 length: 13 residues. V was cut by 0 bases and J by 4 bases, with 9 bases left in between. V and J are TRBV30 and TRBJ1-2; D call uncertain. Source material: PBMCs or T cells enriched from blood (not recorded which). The source is a man aged 40-49 years who had recovered from COVID-19. CDR3 sequence: CAWSVGRSYGYTF. The CDR3 nucleotides read TGTGCCTGGAGTGTTGGCAGAAGCTATGGCTACACCTTC.